These T cell receptor beta chains were read from a single sample in a study of shared clonotypes between healthy human individuals. Sequenced by immunoSEQ multiplex PCR; TCRdb stores in-frame clones only, minus some. The table has around 2.1 million clones, about 93% seen once. What was sequenced was naive CD8+ T cells from PBMCs. The receptors originated from a man younger than 30 in good health. Some clones in this sample may be carry-over from other donors' samples. The CDR3 runs from the conserved cysteine through the conserved F or W. Fields, in order: V gene, D gene, J gene, clone size, CDR3 protein. The D gene is left open where the match is weak. Part of the rows lack a size; the others show once, few, many or a class for expanded clones.

v_gene: TRBV9; d_gene: -; j_gene: TRBJ2-1; abundance: -; CDR3aa: CASSADGYNEQFF
v_gene: TRBV29-1; d_gene: -; j_gene: TRBJ1-2; abundance: -; CDR3aa: CSVGEEDSHKGYTF
v_gene: TRBV9; d_gene: -; j_gene: TRBJ2-2; abundance: -; CDR3aa: CASSVDAGNTGELFF
v_gene: TRBV9; d_gene: TRBD2; j_gene: TRBJ2-7; abundance: -; CDR3aa: CASSVGGGSFYEQYF
v_gene: TRBV29-1; d_gene: TRBD1; j_gene: -; abundance: once; CDR3aa: CSVEDLRYRGNSYEQYF
v_gene: TRBV13; d_gene: TRBD1; j_gene: TRBJ1-1; abundance: -; CDR3aa: CASSLAGGTEAFF
v_gene: TRBV27; d_gene: -; j_gene: TRBJ2-3; abundance: -; CDR3aa: CASSLTAPIGDTQYF
v_gene: TRBV2; d_gene: TRBD2; j_gene: TRBJ2-1; abundance: -; CDR3aa: CASRATSGAYNEQFF
v_gene: TRBV28; d_gene: -; j_gene: TRBJ1-2; abundance: few; CDR3aa: CASTGRRESYTF
v_gene: TRBV7-9; d_gene: -; j_gene: TRBJ2-7; abundance: few; CDR3aa: CASSATYEQYF
v_gene: TRBV9; d_gene: -; j_gene: TRBJ2-2; abundance: -; CDR3aa: CASSARGPGEGAYTGELFF
v_gene: TRBV9; d_gene: -; j_gene: TRBJ2-3; abundance: -; CDR3aa: CASSVAGAPDTQYF
v_gene: TRBV7-6; d_gene: -; j_gene: TRBJ1-1; abundance: -; CDR3aa: CASSPGVLARNTEAFF
v_gene: TRBV11-2; d_gene: -; j_gene: TRBJ1-2; abundance: once; CDR3aa: CASSLSGGGYTF
v_gene: TRBV29-1; d_gene: -; j_gene: TRBJ1-2; abundance: -; CDR3aa: CSVTRREPGYTF
v_gene: TRBV7-9; d_gene: TRBD2; j_gene: TRBJ2-4; abundance: -; CDR3aa: CASSLEGLAGVAKNIQYF
v_gene: TRBV28; d_gene: -; j_gene: TRBJ2-7; abundance: -; CDR3aa: CASSLGTSSYEQYF
v_gene: TRBV9; d_gene: -; j_gene: TRBJ2-1; abundance: -; CDR3aa: CASSVVAGAYNEQFF
v_gene: TRBV9; d_gene: -; j_gene: TRBJ2-2; abundance: few; CDR3aa: CASSVARATTGELFF
v_gene: TRBV5-4; d_gene: -; j_gene: TRBJ2-7; abundance: -; CDR3aa: CASSLGTRDYSF
v_gene: TRBV27; d_gene: -; j_gene: TRBJ2-7; abundance: -; CDR3aa: CASSKQIRRQNDRSSYEQYF
v_gene: TRBV27; d_gene: -; j_gene: TRBJ2-7; abundance: -; CDR3aa: CASSPTLSYEQYF
v_gene: TRBV27; d_gene: -; j_gene: TRBJ2-7; abundance: once; CDR3aa: CASSFGLTYEQYF
v_gene: TRBV4-3; d_gene: TRBD1; j_gene: TRBJ1-3; abundance: -; CDR3aa: CASSQDWTGSSGNTIYF
v_gene: TRBV11-1; d_gene: -; j_gene: TRBJ1-1; abundance: -; CDR3aa: CASSYGPRDPEAFF
v_gene: TRBV9; d_gene: TRBD2; j_gene: TRBJ2-1; abundance: -; CDR3aa: CASSVSGRAVNEQFF
v_gene: TRBV5-1; d_gene: TRBD2; j_gene: TRBJ2-7; abundance: -; CDR3aa: CASSLAGEGPYEQYF
v_gene: TRBV30; d_gene: -; j_gene: TRBJ1-5; abundance: -; CDR3aa: CAWSVDYQPQHF
v_gene: TRBV28; d_gene: TRBD1; j_gene: TRBJ1-6; abundance: -; CDR3aa: CASTLILRQGGGPSPLHF
v_gene: TRBV4-2; d_gene: TRBD2; j_gene: -; abundance: -; CDR3aa: CASGPEVASGLYEQYF
v_gene: TRBV27; d_gene: TRBD2; j_gene: TRBJ2-7; abundance: -; CDR3aa: CASSLRSVLYSDRSGLAAYEQYF
v_gene: TRBV19; d_gene: -; j_gene: TRBJ2-2; abundance: -; CDR3aa: CASSTRLSTGELFF
v_gene: TRBV28; d_gene: -; j_gene: TRBJ2-3; abundance: once; CDR3aa: CASSLTLTDTQYF
v_gene: TRBV25-1; d_gene: TRBD1; j_gene: TRBJ2-7; abundance: few; CDR3aa: CASSELGRGLHEQYF
v_gene: TRBV11-2; d_gene: TRBD2; j_gene: TRBJ2-1; abundance: -; CDR3aa: CASSGTTGLAGVSYNEQFF
v_gene: TRBV9; d_gene: TRBD2; j_gene: TRBJ2-3; abundance: once; CDR3aa: CASSVALAGDTDTQYF
v_gene: TRBV7-9; d_gene: -; j_gene: TRBJ2-1; abundance: -; CDR3aa: CASSSSRAIYNEQFF
v_gene: TRBV7-6; d_gene: TRBD2; j_gene: TRBJ2-3; abundance: -; CDR3aa: CASSSRTSGGTDTQYF
v_gene: TRBV10-3; d_gene: -; j_gene: TRBJ1-1; abundance: -; CDR3aa: CAISETQMTGWAEAFF
v_gene: TRBV5-1; d_gene: -; j_gene: TRBJ1-1; abundance: -; CDR3aa: CASRYGEEAFF
v_gene: TRBV11-3; d_gene: TRBD2; j_gene: TRBJ2-1; abundance: -; CDR3aa: CASSIPSLAGGPSEQFF
v_gene: TRBV5-1; d_gene: -; j_gene: TRBJ2-3; abundance: -; CDR3aa: CASSLEGPPARDTQYF
v_gene: TRBV7-9; d_gene: TRBD1; j_gene: TRBJ1-3; abundance: once; CDR3aa: CASSSGVTGLGNTIYF
v_gene: TRBV28; d_gene: TRBD1; j_gene: TRBJ1-3; abundance: -; CDR3aa: CASSLFGTGGLGNTIYF
v_gene: TRBV30; d_gene: -; j_gene: TRBJ2-7; abundance: -; CDR3aa: CAWSDGRTYEQYF
v_gene: TRBV5-8; d_gene: TRBD1; j_gene: TRBJ1-2; abundance: -; CDR3aa: CASSLTPTGSGGYTF
v_gene: TRBV5-4; d_gene: TRBD1; j_gene: TRBJ2-5; abundance: -; CDR3aa: CASSFHPGGSQETQYF
v_gene: TRBV6-4; d_gene: TRBD2; j_gene: TRBJ2-7; abundance: -; CDR3aa: CASKTRRLAGVSSSYEQYF
v_gene: TRBV30; d_gene: -; j_gene: TRBJ1-1; abundance: -; CDR3aa: CAWSWGRGNTEAFF
v_gene: TRBV7-9; d_gene: TRBD2; j_gene: TRBJ2-5; abundance: -; CDR3aa: CASSLVGLEETQYF
v_gene: TRBV7-8; d_gene: -; j_gene: TRBJ2-1; abundance: once; CDR3aa: CASSLGGRWNEQFF
v_gene: TRBV4-1; d_gene: -; j_gene: TRBJ1-2; abundance: -; CDR3aa: CASSQEGGSGALLAGYTF
v_gene: TRBV19; d_gene: -; j_gene: TRBJ1-1; abundance: -; CDR3aa: CASSMWGGGTEAFF
v_gene: TRBV28; d_gene: -; j_gene: TRBJ1-5; abundance: -; CDR3aa: CASSYRWGTHQPQHF
v_gene: TRBV29-1; d_gene: -; j_gene: TRBJ2-3; abundance: -; CDR3aa: CSVEDGGTDTQYF